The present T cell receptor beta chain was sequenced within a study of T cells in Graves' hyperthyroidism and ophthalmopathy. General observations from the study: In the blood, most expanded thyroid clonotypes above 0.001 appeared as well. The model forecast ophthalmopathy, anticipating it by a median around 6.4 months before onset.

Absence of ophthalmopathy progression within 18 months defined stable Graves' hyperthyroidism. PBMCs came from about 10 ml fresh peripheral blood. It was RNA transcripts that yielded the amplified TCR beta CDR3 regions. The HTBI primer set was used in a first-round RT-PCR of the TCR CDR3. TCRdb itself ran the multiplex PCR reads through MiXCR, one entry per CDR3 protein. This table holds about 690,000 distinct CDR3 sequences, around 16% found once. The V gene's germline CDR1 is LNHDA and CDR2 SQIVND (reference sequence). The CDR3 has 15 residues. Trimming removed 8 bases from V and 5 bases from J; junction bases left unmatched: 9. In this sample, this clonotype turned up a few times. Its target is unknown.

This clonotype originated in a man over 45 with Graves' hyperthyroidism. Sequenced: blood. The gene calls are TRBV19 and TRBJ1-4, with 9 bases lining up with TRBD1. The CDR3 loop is CASCEPGQGNEKLFF. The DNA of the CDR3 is TGTGCCAGTTGTGAACCGGGACAGGGCAATGAAAAACTGTTTTTT.